These T cell receptor beta chains were read from a single sample in a study of T cells in Graves' hyperthyroidism and ophthalmopathy. TCRdb reprocessed the multiplex PCR reads via MiXCR and lists one record per CDR3 protein. The sample shows roughly 560,000 distinct CDR3 sequences, roughly 14% of them seen only once. Material: blood. These receptors were obtained from a middle-aged woman with Graves' ophthalmopathy. CDR3s include the opening cysteine and the closing phenylalanine or tryptophan. The D gene is left open where the match is weak. Not every row has a clone size; where given, it reads once, few, many or a size class.

>TRBD1|TRBJ1-2|few|TRBV28
CASSPAGQLYYGYTF
TGTGCCAGCAGTCCTGCGGGACAGCTATACTATGGCTACACCTTC
>NA|TRBJ2-7|NA|TRBV11-2
CASSSLSVTAAYEQYF
TGTGCCAGCAGCTCATTATCCGTGACAGCAGCCTACGAGCAGTACTTC
>TRBD2|TRBJ2-5|NA|TRBV5-1
CASSLAPLISGRFGETQYF
TGCGCCAGCAGCTTGGCCCCCCTGATTAGCGGGAGATTCGGGGAGACCCAGTACTTC
>NA|TRBJ2-7|many|TRBV20-1
CSARYRISYEQYF
TGCAGTGCTAGGTACAGGATCTCCTACGAGCAGTACTTC
>TRBD1|TRBJ2-3|few|TRBV12-3/TRBV12-4
CASSSGQGHTDTQYF
TGTGCCAGCAGTTCCGGACAGGGCCACACAGATACGCAGTATTTT
>NA|TRBJ2-5|many|TRBV19
CASSIGLGGLETQYF
TGTGCCAGTAGTATAGGGTTGGGCGGGTTAGAGACCCAGTACTTC
>TRBD1|TRBJ1-2|many|TRBV19
CASSIDRSGGGYTF
TGTGCCAGTAGTATAGATCGCTCAGGGGGAGGCTACACCTTC
>TRBD1|TRBJ1-1|few|TRBV18
CASSPWQGENTEAFF
TGTGCCAGCTCACCGTGGCAGGGGGAGAACACTGAAGCTTTCTTT
>TRBD1|TRBJ1-1|many|TRBV12-3/TRBV12-4
CASSALLGQGAEAFF
TGTGCCAGCAGTGCCCTTCTGGGACAGGGGGCTGAAGCTTTCTTT
>NA|TRBJ1-1|few|TRBV5-1
CASSLEGENTEAFF
TGCGCCAGCAGCTTGGAAGGAGAGAACACTGAAGCTTTCTTT
>NA|TRBJ1-6|NA|TRBV30
CAWSVQGFLTSPLHF
TGTGCCTGGAGTGTCCAGGGGTTTTTAACCTCACCCCTCCACTTT
>TRBD1|TRBJ1-2|NA|TRBV6-1
CASSGQGQGNDGYTF
TGTGCCAGCAGTGGTCAGGGACAGGGAAATGATGGCTACACCTTC
>TRBD1|TRBJ1-1|many|TRBV29-1
CSVEGTGEAFF
TGCAGCGTTGAAGGGACAGGGGAAGCTTTCTTT
>TRBD2|TRBJ2-7|many|TRBV11-1
CASSSALLLAAPYEQYF
TGTGCCAGCAGCTCCGCCCTTCTCCTAGCGGCGCCCTACGAGCAGTACTTC
>NA|TRBJ2-1|many|TRBV29-1
CSVEAGPLYNEQFF
TGCAGCGTTGAGGCAGGACCCCTCTACAATGAGCAGTTCTTC
>TRBD1|TRBJ1-3|many|TRBV7-8
CASSLTTRDRVVGNTIYF
TGTGCCAGCAGCCTCACAACGCGGGACAGGGTAGTTGGAAACACCATATATTTT
>TRBD2|TRBJ2-3|few|TRBV7-8
CASSYNLAGSTDTQYF
TGTGCCAGCAGCTATAATTTAGCGGGGTCCACAGATACGCAGTATTTT
>NA|TRBJ2-2|few|TRBV30
CAWSADSPGELFF
TGTGCCTGGAGTGCGGACAGTCCCGGGGAGCTGTTTTTT
>NA|TRBJ2-2|few|TRBV4-1
CASSQDQRGVGTGELFF
TGCGCCAGCAGCCAAGATCAGAGGGGTGTAGGCACCGGGGAGCTGTTTTTT
>NA|TRBJ1-2|many|TRBV9
CASSVARGFNYGYTF
TGTGCCAGCAGCGTGGCCAGGGGATTTAACTATGGCTACACCTTC
>NA|TRBJ2-4|many|TRBV3-1
CASSQGSQNIQYF
TGTGCCAGCAGCCAGGGGAGCCAAAACATTCAGTACTTC
>TRBD1|TRBJ2-7|many|TRBV6-1
CASSAGRGSYEQYF
TGTGCCAGTTCCGCGGGCAGGGGGTCCTACGAGCAGTACTTC
>NA|TRBJ1-5|many|TRBV6-2/TRBV6-3
CASSAPRGFQPQHF
TGTGCCAGCAGCGCACCCAGGGGATTTCAGCCCCAGCATTTT
>NA|TRBJ2-7|once|TRBV12-5
CASGAGPTGQYF
TGTGCTAGTGGTGCCGGGCCCACGGGGCAGTACTTC
>TRBD2|TRBJ2-5|many|TRBV6-5
CASSYGLAGEETQYF
TGTGCCAGCAGTTACGGGCTAGCGGGAGAAGAGACCCAGTACTTC
>NA|TRBJ2-7|many|TRBV15
CATSRDQGIYEQYF
TGTGCCACCAGCAGAGACCAGGGGATCTACGAGCAGTACTTC
>NA|TRBJ2-1|many|TRBV19
CASSYRGAADEQFF
TGTGCCAGTAGTTACCGAGGCGCCGCCGATGAGCAGTTCTTC
>NA|TRBJ1-5|many|TRBV20-1
CSARPQADQPQHF
TGCAGTGCTAGACCACAGGCTGATCAGCCCCAGCATTTT
>NA|TRBJ1-2|many|TRBV2
CASKIDYGYTF
TGTGCCAGCAAGATAGACTATGGCTACACCTTC
>NA|TRBJ1-5|NA|TRBV27
CSSTPNQPQHF
TGTTCCAGCACCCCTAATCAGCCCCAGCATTTT
>NA|TRBJ2-7|many|TRBV30
CAWSKGSYEQYF
TGTGCCTGGAGTAAGGGTTCCTACGAGCAGTACTTC
>TRBD1|TRBJ1-2|many|TRBV15
CATSRDRTGSNYGYTF
TGTGCCACCAGCAGAGATCGGACAGGGAGTAACTATGGCTACACCTTC